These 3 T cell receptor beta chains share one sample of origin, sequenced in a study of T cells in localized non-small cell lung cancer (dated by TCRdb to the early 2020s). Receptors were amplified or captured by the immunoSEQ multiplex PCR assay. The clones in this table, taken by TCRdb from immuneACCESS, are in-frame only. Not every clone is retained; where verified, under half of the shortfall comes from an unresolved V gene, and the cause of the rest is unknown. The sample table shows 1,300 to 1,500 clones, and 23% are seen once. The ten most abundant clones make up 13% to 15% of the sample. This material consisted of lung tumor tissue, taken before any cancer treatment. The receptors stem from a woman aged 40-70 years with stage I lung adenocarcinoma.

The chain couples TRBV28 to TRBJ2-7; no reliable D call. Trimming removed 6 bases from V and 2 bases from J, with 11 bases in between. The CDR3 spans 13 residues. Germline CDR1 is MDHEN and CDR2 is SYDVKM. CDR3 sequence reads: CASRQDGPYEQYF. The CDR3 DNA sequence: TGTGCCAGCAGACAAGACGGACCCTACGAGCAGTACTTC.

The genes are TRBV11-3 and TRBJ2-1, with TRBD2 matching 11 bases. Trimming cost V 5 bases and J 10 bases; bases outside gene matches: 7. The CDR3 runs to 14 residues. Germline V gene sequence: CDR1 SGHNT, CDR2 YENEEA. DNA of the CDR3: TGTGCCAGCAGCGCCGAGGCTAGCGGGAGGGAGCAGTTCTTC. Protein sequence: CASSAEASGREQFF. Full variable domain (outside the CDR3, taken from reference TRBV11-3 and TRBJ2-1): EAGVVQSPRYKIIEKKQPVAFWCNPISGHNTLYWYLQNLGQGPELLIRYENEEAVDDSQLPKDRFSAERLKGVDSTLKIQPAELGDSAVYLCASSAEASGREQFFGPGTRLTVL.

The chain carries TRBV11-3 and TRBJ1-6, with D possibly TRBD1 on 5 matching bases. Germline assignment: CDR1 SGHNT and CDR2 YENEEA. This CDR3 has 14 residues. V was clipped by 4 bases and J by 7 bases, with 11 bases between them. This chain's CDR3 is CASSSDSGNSPLHF. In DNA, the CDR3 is TGTGCCAGCAGCTCGGACTCAGGGAATTCACCCCTCCACTTT.